This is a list of T cell receptor beta chains from one sample in a study of T cell changes during pregnancy in multiple sclerosis. Using immunoSEQ multiplex PCR, the repertoire was profiled, and TCRdb retains in-frame clones only, with some absent. This table holds 20,000 to 25,000 clones, about 93% found once. Sample: CD8+ T cells from peripheral blood mononuclear cells, taken in the third trimester of pregnancy. The receptors shown here come from a female donor with multiple sclerosis, enrolled in a pregnancy study. The CDR3 runs from the conserved cysteine through the conserved F or W. The D gene is left open where the match is weak. Clone sizes are given selectively: once, few, many, or a class where the clone is expanded.

d_gene	abundance	v_gene	j_gene	len	CDR3aa	CDR3nt
-	-	TRBV27	TRBJ1-1	14	CASSLGGVNTEAFF	TGTGCCAGCAGTTTAGGGGGGGTGAACACTGAAGCTTTCTTT
-	-	TRBV6-5	TRBJ1-2	14	CASSYSGADYGYTF	TGTGCCAGCAGTTACTCTGGGGCGGACTATGGCTACACCTTC
-	-	TRBV6-5	TRBJ1-1	15	CASSIIQDAGTEAFF	TGTGCCAGCAGTATTATACAGGACGCAGGCACTGAAGCTTTCTTT
-	-	TRBV28	TRBJ2-1	21	CASSSPPGTGILAGEGNEQFF	TGTGCCAGCAGTTCACCCCCCGGGACAGGGATTCTAGCGGGAGAGGGCAATGAGCAGTTCTTC
-	-	TRBV9	TRBJ2-1	11	CASSAAGEQFF	TGTGCCAGCAGCGCTGCAGGTGAGCAGTTCTTC
TRBD2	few	TRBV4-2	TRBJ2-1	16	CASSQEGGGAHNEQFF	TGTGCCAGCAGCCAAGAAGGCGGGGGGGCTCATAATGAGCAGTTCTTC
-	-	TRBV5-1	TRBJ1-5	14	CASSLGRDNQPQHF	TGCGCCAGCAGCTTGGGCAGGGACAATCAGCCCCAGCATTTT
TRBD1	-	TRBV11-2	TRBJ2-7	15	CASSSRDRVTYEQYF	TGTGCCAGCAGCTCCCGGGACAGGGTCACCTACGAGCAGTACTTC
-	-	TRBV19	TRBJ2-1	13	CASSIGGGNEQFF	TGTGCCAGTAGTATAGGGGGCGGTAATGAGCAGTTCTTC
-	-	TRBV10-3	TRBJ1-1	16	CAISELGVGVSTEAFF	TGTGCCATCAGTGAACTCGGGGTCGGGGTTTCCACTGAAGCTTTCTTT
TRBD2	-	TRBV7-9	TRBJ2-7	16	CASSPKVGTSGYEQYF	TGTGCCAGCAGCCCTAAAGTTGGGACTAGCGGATACGAGCAGTACTTC
TRBD1	-	TRBV6-5	TRBJ1-2	15	CASRTRDRGSYGYTF	TGTGCCAGCAGAACCCGGGACAGGGGGTCTTATGGCTACACCTTC
-	-	TRBV7-9	TRBJ2-7	13	CASSGDISYEQYF	TGTGCCAGCAGCGGGGACATCTCCTACGAGCAGTACTTC
TRBD1	-	TRBV5-4	TRBJ1-1	13	CASSIAGGPAAFF	TGTGCCAGCAGCATCGCAGGGGGCCCCGCAGCTTTCTTT
TRBD1	-	TRBV6-6	TRBJ1-1	13	CASSYSQGGVAFF	TGTGCCAGCAGTTACTCGCAGGGGGGCGTAGCTTTCTTT
TRBD1	-	TRBV7-9	TRBJ2-7	15	CASSHRDREPYEQYF	TGTGCCAGCAGCCACCGGGACAGAGAACCCTACGAGCAGTACTTC
TRBD2	-	TRBV27	TRBJ2-2	16	CASSFLAGVSTGELFF	TGTGCCAGCAGTTTCTTAGCGGGAGTGTCCACCGGGGAGCTGTTTTTT
TRBD2	-	TRBV7-9	TRBJ2-2	17	CASSPTSSGERTGELFF	TGTGCCAGCAGCCCCACCTCTAGCGGGGAGCGCACCGGGGAGCTGTTTTTT
-	once	TRBV11-2	TRBJ2-3	14	CASSLAPLLDTQYF	TGTGCCAGCAGCTTAGCCCCCCTCCTGGATACGCAGTATTTT
TRBD1	-	TRBV28	TRBJ2-4	16	CASSYPDRGGKNIQYF	TGTGCCAGCAGTTACCCGGACAGGGGAGGCAAAAACATTCAGTACTTC
-	-	TRBV6-4	TRBJ2-1	15	CASSDGPGDHNEQFF	TGTGCCAGCAGTGACGGGCCAGGGGACCACAATGAGCAGTTCTTC
-	-	TRBV4-1	TRBJ1-5	15	CASSQESGSNQPQHF	TGCGCCAGCAGCCAAGAATCGGGGAGCAATCAGCCCCAGCATTTT
TRBD2	-	TRBV25-1	TRBJ2-3	15	CASSDGLAVADTQYF	TGTGCCAGCAGTGACGGGCTAGCGGTAGCAGATACGCAGTATTTT
-	-	TRBV6-5	TRBJ2-6	15	CASSPGNSGANVLTF	TGTGCCAGCAGTCCAGGAAACTCTGGGGCCAACGTCCTGACTTTC
-	-	TRBV27	TRBJ2-7	14	CASSLYDSADEQYF	TGTGCCAGCAGTTTATACGACAGCGCCGACGAGCAGTACTTC
TRBD2	-	TRBV19	TRBJ2-1	15	CASTLAGSFYNEQFF	TGTGCCAGTACTCTAGCGGGGAGCTTTTACAATGAGCAGTTCTTC
-	-	TRBV9	TRBJ2-1	15	CASSVGGGFYNEQFF	TGTGCCAGCAGCGTAGGGGGGGGCTTCTACAATGAGCAGTTCTTC
TRBD1	-	TRBV28	TRBJ1-2	13	CASSARGSYGYTF	TGTGCCAGCAGCGCCAGGGGGTCCTATGGCTACACCTTC
-	-	TRBV11-2	TRBJ1-1	16	CASSSTLPGENTEAFF	TGTGCCAGCAGCTCGACATTACCGGGAGAGAACACTGAAGCTTTCTTT
TRBD2	-	TRBV7-9	TRBJ2-1	16	CASSPFPSGGSGEQFF	TGTGCCAGCAGCCCCTTCCCTAGCGGGGGCTCAGGGGAGCAGTTCTTC
TRBD1	-	TRBV19	TRBJ2-7	14	CASSAGQGDYEQYF	TGTGCCAGTAGTGCGGGACAGGGGGACTACGAGCAGTACTTC
TRBD2	-	TRBV13	TRBJ2-1	17	CASSSFSASGIGNEQFF	TGTGCCAGCAGCTCCTTTTCTGCTAGCGGCATTGGAAATGAGCAGTTCTTC
TRBD2	-	TRBV19	TRBJ2-1	15	CASRLAGGPYNEQFF	TGTGCCAGCCGACTAGCGGGGGGTCCTTACAATGAGCAGTTCTTC
TRBD1	-	TRBV19	TRBJ1-5	16	CASKDRTGGGNQPQHF	TGTGCCAGTAAAGACCGGACAGGCGGTGGCAATCAGCCCCAGCATTTT
-	-	TRBV9	TRBJ1-4	12	CASSRGNEKLFF	TGTGCCAGCAGTAGGGGTAATGAAAAACTGTTTTTT
TRBD1	-	TRBV9	TRBJ2-1	15	CASSSRQGALNEQFF	TGTGCCAGCAGCTCTCGACAGGGGGCGCTCAATGAGCAGTTCTTC
TRBD1	-	TRBV10-2	TRBJ1-5	15	CASSLTGVVNQPQHF	TGCGCCAGCAGTTTGACAGGGGTGGTAAATCAGCCCCAGCATTTT
-	few	TRBV27	TRBJ1-3	15	CASSLSASSGNTIYF	TGTGCCAGCAGTTTATCGGCCAGCTCTGGAAACACCATATATTTT
TRBD1	-	TRBV7-6	TRBJ2-1	15	CASSLDRVNYNEQFF	TGTGCCAGCAGCTTGGACAGGGTCAACTACAATGAGCAGTTCTTC
-	-	TRBV6-6	TRBJ1-1	14	CASTFLGGNTEAFF	TGTGCCAGCACCTTCCTAGGGGGGAACACTGAAGCTTTCTTT
TRBD2	once	TRBV9	TRBJ2-3	15	CASSVGGRDADTQYF	TGTGCCAGCAGCGTAGGCGGGAGGGACGCAGATACGCAGTATTTT
-	-	TRBV5-1	TRBJ2-7	11	CASSLGAEQYF	TGCGCCAGCAGCTTGGGGGCCGAGCAGTACTTC
-	-	TRBV7-6	TRBJ2-3	12	CASSPGTDTQYF	TGTGCCAGCAGCCCAGGCACGGATACGCAGTATTTT
TRBD1	-	TRBV6-5	TRBJ1-1	16	CASSLTWTGMNTEAFF	TGTGCCAGCAGTTTAACATGGACAGGGATGAACACTGAAGCTTTCTTT
TRBD1	once	TRBV27	TRBJ2-5	15	CASRALTGGRETQYF	TGTGCCAGCAGAGCTTTAACAGGGGGCCGGGAGACCCAGTACTTC
TRBD1	-	TRBV27	TRBJ1-2	14	CASSFQGAGYGYTF	TGTGCCAGCAGTTTTCAGGGGGCAGGCTATGGCTACACCTTC
TRBD2	-	TRBV4-2	TRBJ2-2	17	CASSQVFQRGGTGELFF	TGTGCCAGCAGCCAAGTTTTCCAGCGGGGGGGCACCGGGGAGCTGTTTTTT